This T cell receptor beta chain was retrieved from a study of blood T cell repertoires in COVID-19. The overall study: Sites across the United States, Italy and Spain contributed samples from acute and convalescent COVID-19. T cells, B-cell-depleted T cells, or PBMCs provided the cDNA or gDNA that served as material.

Methods used by the authors: Amplified reference gene primers provided the basis for estimating nucleated cell counts. Data came from immunoSEQ multiplex PCR; TCRdb stores just in-frame clones and leaves some out. Clone size and the V and J calls come from that table; the DNA yielded D and trimming. The sample contains 39,000 or so clones, over 75% of which appear only once. Trimming removed 4 bases from V and 6 bases from J; junction bases left unmatched: 10. The CDR3 loop spans 17 amino acids. The germline V gene has CDR1 LGHNA and CDR2 YSLEER. This clone was counted between two and nine times. This receptor was identified in a man aged 40-49 years with active or convalescent COVID-19. The V gene is TRBV4-3, the J gene TRBJ2-1; 12 positions agree with TRBD2. The specimen sequenced was peripheral blood. The CDR3 reads CASSPRTSGALVNEQFF. The CDR3 bases are TGCGCCAGCAGCCCACGGACTAGCGGGGCTCTAGTCAATGAGCAGTTCTTC.